This is a list of T cell receptor beta chains from one sample in a study of cytomegalovirus exposure and HLA in healthy donors. Using immunoSEQ multiplex PCR, the repertoire was profiled, and TCRdb retains in-frame clones only, with some absent. The data show tens of thousands of clones, and the top ten clones hold about 12%. The source material was PBMCs. All receptors derive from a woman aged 60-75 years in good health and CMV-seropositive. The CDR3 runs from the conserved cysteine through the conserved F or W.

cdr3_aa v_call cdr3_length j_call
CATMRGPGPYEQYF TRBV6-5 14 TRBJ2-7
CASSGTGGQFF TRBV6-5 11 TRBJ2-1
CASSPLASGPDQLQHF TRBV18 16 TRBJ1-5
CASSYGTLNTEAFF TRBV6-5 14 TRBJ1-1
CASSAGPAETQYF TRBV6-4 13 TRBJ2-5
CASSLVLAGGNQETQYF TRBV5-1 17 TRBJ2-5
CSVDPSGTDTQYF TRBV29-1 13 TRBJ2-3
CAISWDRGGTEAFF TRBV10-3 14 TRBJ1-1
CASSIARGGFYEQYF TRBV14 15 TRBJ2-7
CASSLSGTAMNTEAFF TRBV13 16 TRBJ1-1
CASSGTSGAYEQYF TRBV9 14 TRBJ2-7
CASSQDLLGLASYNSPLHF TRBV4-1 19 TRBJ1-6
CSAGTGDHEQFF TRBV29-1 12 TRBJ2-1
CASSPSTGAESPLHF TRBV19 15 TRBJ1-6
CASSLAFEQYF TRBV2 11 TRBJ2-7
CATSAGHPGPEAFF TRBV15 14 TRBJ1-1
CASSLRVINEKLFF TRBV28 14 TRBJ1-4
CASSAGIDNEQFF TRBV7-9 13 TRBJ2-1
CASSSRTGMENSPLHF TRBV7-8 16 TRBJ1-6
CASNEGVYGNTIYF TRBV5-1 14 TRBJ1-3
CASRQGPTNEKLFF TRBV2 14 TRBJ1-4
CASSQVDRGATEAFF TRBV4-2 15 TRBJ1-1
CASGSDRVNTEAFF TRBV19 14 TRBJ1-1
CASSLSAGGMGGYTF TRBV11-2 15 TRBJ1-2
CASSGQEYSPLHF TRBV6-5 13 TRBJ1-6
CASSLNAGTGGGRTEAFF TRBV5-1 18 TRBJ1-1
CASTPGQGSTNYGYTF TRBV6-6 16 TRBJ1-2
CASSFDRGYNEQFF TRBV7-2 14 TRBJ2-1
CASSLRGWTSGQETQYF TRBV11-2 17 TRBJ2-5
CASSLTGGSYEQYF TRBV11-3 14 TRBJ2-7
CASSVGGDLRGPQHF TRBV7-8 15 TRBJ1-5
CASSGTGATNEKLFF TRBV28 15 TRBJ1-4
CASSLGSGETQYF TRBV11-3 13 TRBJ2-5
CASSIDAGAVGQPQHF TRBV19 16 TRBJ1-5
CSAEQGQQYF TRBV29-1 10 TRBJ2-5
CASSINNNQPQHF TRBV19 13 TRBJ1-5
CASSYSGTAPNYGYTF TRBV6-5 16 TRBJ1-2
CASNRLEDGADTQYF TRBV5-1 15 TRBJ2-3
CASSLGLAGTQYF TRBV11-2 13 TRBJ2-3
CASSSYPRERGYNEQFF TRBV5-1 17 TRBJ2-1
CASSRQNTEAFF TRBV14 12 TRBJ1-1
CASSQDGQGSPTYEQYF TRBV4-1 17 TRBJ2-7
CASKTDSGTYEQYF TRBV6-1 14 -
CASSAALSGGSYEQYF TRBV9 16 TRBJ2-7
CASTDRGNSPLHF TRBV5-1 13 TRBJ1-6
CASSLGGTEQYF TRBV5-1 12 TRBJ2-7
CASSLGAGIAEAFF TRBV7-9 14 TRBJ1-1
CASSSRGTGGFQSSYEQYF TRBV7-2 19 TRBJ2-7
CASSITGEDSPLHF TRBV19 14 TRBJ1-6